Below, 14 T cell receptor beta chains from the same sample are listed, as sequenced in a study of T-cell reconstitution after alpha-beta-depleted transplantation in children. Using unique molecular identifiers, the investigators prepared the TCRbeta library. TCRdb independently ran MiXCR on the PCR reads; one entry per CDR3 protein. Here the sample spans 750,000 to 950,000 distinct CDR3 sequences, 15% to 20% being singletons. Sequences were derived from PBMCs, mostly from graft donor cells, sampled 360 days after TCRalphabeta/CD19-depleted stem cell transplant. These receptors originate from a male patient between 5 and 17 years old who had a stem cell transplant for acute lymphoblastic leukemia, so the T cells may come from the graft donor.

The chain carries TRBV12-3 or TRBV12-4 and TRBJ2-4; weak D call: TRBD1 (6 bases). The germline V and J ends were trimmed by 3 bases and 0 bases, with 15 bases remaining between them. This CDR3 spans 17 amino acids. The CDR3 nucleotides are TGTGCCAGCAGTTTCGCGACAGGATCGATAGCCAAAAACATTCAGTACTTC. It specifies CASSFATGSIAKNIQYF.

This clonotype has a handful of counts. V gene TRBV7-3 combines with J gene TRBJ1-4; TRBD1 agrees at 9 bases. The CDR3 covers 13 residues. Germline assignment: CDR1 SGHTA and CDR2 FQGTGA. V was clipped by 5 bases and J by 7 bases; unmatched bases: 2. CDR3: CASSADRGEKLFF. DNA of the CDR3: TGTGCCAGCAGCGCGGACAGGGGTGAAAAACTGTTTTTT.

This clonotype was recorded only once. The chain recombines TRBV4-1 with TRBJ2-1, with 8 bases lining up with TRBD2. With V trimmed by 0 bases and J by 6 bases, 7 bases remained unmatched. This CDR3 contains 16 residues. Germline V gene lookup returns CDR1 MGHRA and CDR2 YSYEKL. In nucleotides, the CDR3 is TGCGCCAGCAGCCAAGAGGGAAGCGGGAGTAGCAATGAGCAGTTCTTC. This sequence encodes CASSQEGSGSSNEQFF.

The chain joins TRBV7-9 to TRBJ1-2; D uncertain. The germline CDR1 and CDR2 sequences are SEHNR and FQNEAQ (reference sequence). The CDR3 is 14 residues long. The V and J ends lost 5 bases and 1 base respectively, with 11 bases between them. CDR3 nucleotide sequence: TGTGCCAGCAGCCGTACACGAAATAACTATGGCTACACCTTC. Translated, it gives CASSRTRNNYGYTF.

This clonotype showed up just a few times. The chain combines TRBV12-3 or TRBV12-4 with TRBJ1-2; D not certain. Trimming took off 4 bases at V and 4 bases at J, with 13 bases between the two ends. The CDR3 loop spans 14 amino acids. The CDR3 region is CASSWLGNAYGYTF. CDR3 nucleotide sequence: TGTGCCAGCAGTTGGTTGGGGAACGCCTATGGCTACACCTTC.

The V gene is TRBV3-1, the J gene TRBJ2-7; either TRBD1 or TRBD2 may fit D (5 bases each). V lost 4 bases and J lost 2, with 18 bases in between. Germline CDR1 and CDR2: LGHDT and YNNKEL (reference sequence). The CDR3 is 16 residues long. The CDR3 nucleotides are TGTGCCAGCAGCCCCCTCGGGAATCGGGGACCCTACGAGCAGTACTTC. Amino acids: CASSPLGNRGPYEQYF.

A few counts support this clonotype. This chain connects TRBV12-3 or TRBV12-4 to TRBJ2-7; 8 positions match TRBD1. V lost 5 bases, J lost 2 bases, and 5 bases stayed unmatched. The CDR3 contains 14 residues. In DNA form, the CDR3 reads TGTGCCAGCAGTAAGACAGGGGCCCCCTACGAGCAGTACTTC. Translation: CASSKTGAPYEQYF.

The chain couples TRBV7-3 to TRBJ2-1; D may be TRBD2 (6 bases). The germline V gene encodes CDR1 SGHTA and CDR2 FQGTGA. The CDR3 is 18 residues long. V was shortened by 4 bases and J by 0 bases, with 19 bases between the two germline ends. The CDR3 DNA reads as TGTGCCAGCAGCTCTAGCCGAAAGGGACTTAGCTCCTACAATGAGCAGTTCTTC. It translates to CASSSSRKGLSSYNEQFF.

The rearrangement uses TRBV5-1 and TRBJ2-1; 7 nucleotides line up with TRBD1. V lost 4 bases and J lost 9; bases outside the gene matches: 4. The germline V gene encodes CDR1 SGHRS and CDR2 YFSETQ. This CDR3 spans 12 amino acids. CDR3 in DNA: TGCGCCAGCAGCCGGGACAGCAGTGAGCAGTTCTTC. This codes for CASSRDSSEQFF.

In this sample, this clonotype turned up many times. The rearrangement joins TRBV5-1 to TRBJ1-6, with 9 positions matching TRBD1. The V gene end was trimmed by 0 bases and the J gene end by 6 bases; junction bases not matched to a gene: 4. Germline CDR1 reads SGHRS; CDR2 reads YFSETQ. CDR3 length: 16 residues. CDR3: CASSLVGQGINSPLHF. The DNA of the CDR3 is TGCGCCAGCAGCTTGGTTGGACAGGGGATTAATTCACCCCTCCACTTT.

This clonotype came up a few times. V usage is TRBV5-1 and J usage is TRBJ2-1, with TRBD1 as a possible D gene (6 bases). From germline, CDR1 is SGHRS and CDR2 YFSETQ. Trimming took off 4 bases at V and 6 bases at J, with 32 bases between the two ends. There are 20 residues in the CDR3. CDR3 bases: TGCGCCAGCAGCCAACACAGGGCTGGTACTAATTTTTATGGTTTCAATGAGCAGTTCTTC. It is translated as CASSQHRAGTNFYGFNEQFF.

The chain couples TRBV29-1 to TRBJ2-5; D remains ambiguous. The V gene's germline CDR1 is SQVTM and CDR2 ANQGSEA. The CDR3 runs to 11 residues. Trimming left V 4 bases short and J 7 bases short, with 10 bases between. This CDR3 reads CSVGGYGTQYF. The CDR3 DNA sequence: TGCAGCGTTGGCGGATACGGGACCCAGTACTTC. The full variable domain, rest sourced from reference TRBV29-1 and TRBJ2-5, is SAVISQKPSRDICQRGTSLTIQCQVDSQVTMMFWYRQQPGQSLTLIATANQGSEATYESGFVIDKFPISRPNLTFSTLTVSNMSPEDSSIYLCSVGGYGTQYFGPGTRLLVL.

This clonotype was detected once. This could be a read error, since a much larger clone is one nucleotide away. V usage is TRBV2 and J usage is TRBJ2-5; D remains ambiguous. V lost 2 bases and J 5 bases, leaving 3 bases between the germline ends. Germline CDR1 is SNHLY and CDR2 is FYNNEI. The CDR3 has 11 residues. CDR3 residues: CASSEKETQYF. The CDR3 DNA sequence: TGTGCCAGCAGTGAAAAGGAGACCCAGTACTTC.

The rearrangement links TRBV3-1 to TRBJ2-1; the D gene could be TRBD1 or TRBD2 (5 bases each). CDR1 LGHDT and CDR2 YNNKEL come from the germline V gene (reference sequence). The length of the CDR3 is 19 residues. V was cut by 7 bases and J by 2 bases, with 27 bases left in between. The CDR3 loop is CASTLRSLLFGTPYNEQFF. CDR3 sequence (DNA): TGTGCCAGCACTCTCCGGAGTCTGCTCTTTGGGACGCCCTACAATGAGCAGTTCTTC.